This T cell receptor (beta chain) was obtained from a study of HIV-infected patients and healthy controls. This clonotype was found a few times. A single record per CDR3 protein comes from TCRdb applying MiXCR to the 5' RACE reads. Found here are 70,000 or so distinct CDR3 sequences, around 16% of them singletons; the top ten hold approximately 5.3%. The receptor comes from a human donor in good health. The sample taken for sequencing was CD4+ T cells from blood.

This CDR3 reads CASSDLAVQYF. In nucleotides, the CDR3 is TGTGCCAGCAGTGATCTGGCGGTGCAGTACTTC. V gene TRBV7-9 combines with J gene TRBJ2-7, with no clear D. The germline CDR1 and CDR2 sequences are SEHNR and FQNEAQ (reference sequence). V was cut by 6 bases and J by 9 bases, with 12 bases left in between. CDR3 length equals 11 residues.